A selection of T cell receptor beta chains follows, all from one sample in a study of blood T cell repertoires in COVID-19. TCRdb keeps only in-frame clones here, not all; method: immunoSEQ multiplex PCR. The profile shows around 210,000 clones, 88% of them singletons. The sample was peripheral blood. These receptors were taken from a man aged 50-60 years with COVID-19, enrolled during active disease. The conserved cysteine and the conserved F or W are not part of the CDR3 here. D genes are given only for firm matches.

TRBJ1-1 | TRBD1 | TRBV6-6 | ASTSRGDTEAF
TRBJ2-3 | TRBD2 | TRBV6-5 | ASIRTSGGADTQY
TRBJ1-5 | TRBD1 | TRBV15 | ATSLGQGAGQPQH
TRBJ2-7 | TRBD1 | TRBV14 | ASSQVGQSSYEQY
TRBJ1-3 | . | TRBV24-1 | ATSAGSGNTIY
TRBJ1-5 | . | TRBV6-6 | ASKRQYSNQPQH
TRBJ2-1 | TRBD1 | TRBV28 | ASRVPGTGYGAYNEQF
TRBJ2-7 | TRBD2 | TRBV5-8 | ASSLRLAPYEQY
TRBJ2-3 | . | TRBV5-1 | ASSVQGRTDTQY
TRBJ2-3 | TRBD2 | TRBV7-9 | ASSLVVTSGYTSGDTQY
TRBJ2-7 | TRBD1 | TRBV2 | ASSDGTGGWGTSYEQY
TRBJ2-5 | TRBD2 | TRBV5-1 | ASRRTSGQETQY
TRBJ2-5 | TRBD1 | TRBV15 | ATSRDDRGLETQY
TRBJ2-7 | TRBD1 | TRBV11-2 | ASSSRTGGYEQY
TRBJ2-1 | TRBD2 | TRBV6-6 | ASSGTSGNYNEQF
TRBJ1-6 | . | TRBV2 | ASSVGAVNSPLH
TRBJ2-5 | TRBD1 | TRBV6-5 | ASRDRAYQETQY
TRBJ2-2 | . | TRBV9 | ASSVEVGAELF
TRBJ2-7 | TRBD2 | TRBV9 | ASSAGGTIDEQY
TRBJ1-5 | . | TRBV6-5 | ASSYSRVSNQPQH
TRBJ2-5 | TRBD2 | TRBV5-4 | ASSSLAGLVETQY
TRBJ2-7 | TRBD1 | TRBV7-2 | ASTGQGVEQY
TRBJ2-7 | . | TRBV29-1 | SVGNRGGSNEQY
TRBJ2-7 | . | TRBV18 | ASSPQTGRTSYEQY
TRBJ2-5 | TRBD2 | TRBV7-9 | ASSPFGGGGEETQY
TRBJ2-2 | . | TRBV7-2 | ASRQPGQGSTGELF
TRBJ1-3 | . | TRBV28 | ASSLSESGNTIY
TRBJ2-1 | TRBD1 | TRBV18 | ASAPGQNNEQF
TRBJ1-5 | . | TRBV19 | ASRRAGNQPQH
TRBJ1-2 | . | TRBV3-1/TRBV3-2 | ASSQPGTSNYGYT
TRBJ2-1 | TRBD1 | TRBV7-6 | ASSYQTGGLNNEQF
TRBJ2-5 | TRBD2 | TRBV3-1/TRBV3-2 | ASSRNQGAGRETQY
TRBJ2-3 | . | TRBV5-3 | ATGGRERTDTQY
TRBJ1-5 | TRBD1 | TRBV6-5 | ASSYSRTGSNQPQH
TRBJ2-2 | . | TRBV27 | ASTSSATGELF